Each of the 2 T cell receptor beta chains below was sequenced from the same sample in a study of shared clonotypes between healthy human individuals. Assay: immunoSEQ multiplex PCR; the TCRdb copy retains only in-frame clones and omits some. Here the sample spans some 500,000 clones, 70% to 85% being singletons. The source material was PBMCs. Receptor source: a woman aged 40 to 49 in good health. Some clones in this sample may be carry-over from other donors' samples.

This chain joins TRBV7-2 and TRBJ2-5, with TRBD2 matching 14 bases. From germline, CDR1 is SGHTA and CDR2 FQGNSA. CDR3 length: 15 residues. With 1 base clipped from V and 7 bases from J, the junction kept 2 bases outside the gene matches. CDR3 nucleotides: TGTGCCAGCAGCTTAGACGGACTAGCGGGAGGGACCCAGTACTTC. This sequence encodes CASSLDGLAGGTQYF.

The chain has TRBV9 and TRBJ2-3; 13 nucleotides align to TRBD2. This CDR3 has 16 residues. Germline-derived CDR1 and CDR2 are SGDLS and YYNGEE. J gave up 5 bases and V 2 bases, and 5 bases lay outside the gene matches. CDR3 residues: CASSVTSGRYQDTQYF. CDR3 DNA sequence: TGTGCCAGCAGCGTGACTAGCGGGAGGTATCAAGATACGCAGTATTTT.